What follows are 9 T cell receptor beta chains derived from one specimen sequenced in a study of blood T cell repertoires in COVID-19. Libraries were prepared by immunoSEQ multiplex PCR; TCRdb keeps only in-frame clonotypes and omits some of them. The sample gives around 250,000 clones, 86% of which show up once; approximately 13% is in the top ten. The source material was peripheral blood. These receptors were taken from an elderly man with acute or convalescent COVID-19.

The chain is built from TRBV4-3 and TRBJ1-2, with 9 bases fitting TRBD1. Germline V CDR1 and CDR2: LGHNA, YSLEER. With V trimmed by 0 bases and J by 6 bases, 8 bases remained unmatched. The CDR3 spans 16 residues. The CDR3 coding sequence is TGCGCCAGCAGCCAAGAAAACACGGGACAGGGAAATGGCTACACCTTC. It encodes CASSQENTGQGNGYTF.

The CDR3 sequence is CASSSQPTGGQETQYF. The DNA for the CDR3 is TGTGCCAGCAGTTCTCAGCCGACAGGGGGCCAAGAGACCCAGTACTTC. The chain couples TRBV27 to TRBJ2-5, with TRBD1 matching over 9 bases. The CDR3 sequence is 16 residues long. The ends lost 4 bases at V and 1 base at J; junction bases unmatched: 7. CDR1 is MNHEY, CDR2 SMNVEV, per germline (reference sequence).

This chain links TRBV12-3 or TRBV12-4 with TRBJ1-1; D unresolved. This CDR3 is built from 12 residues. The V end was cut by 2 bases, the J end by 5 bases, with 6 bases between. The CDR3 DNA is TGTGCCAGCAGTTTACTCCAGACTGAAGCTTTCTTT. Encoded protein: CASSLLQTEAFF.

The CDR3 DNA follows: TGTGCCAGCTTAGGGGGGGACAGGGACTTTCGAGAGCAGTACTTC. The encoded protein is CASLGGDRDFREQYF. The chain recombines TRBV5-6 with TRBJ2-7; 9 bases fit TRBD1. The J segment lost 7 bases and the V segment lost 7 bases, leaving 15 bases of the junction unmatched. The length of the CDR3 is 15 residues. Germline V gives CDR1 SGHDT, CDR2 YYEEEE.

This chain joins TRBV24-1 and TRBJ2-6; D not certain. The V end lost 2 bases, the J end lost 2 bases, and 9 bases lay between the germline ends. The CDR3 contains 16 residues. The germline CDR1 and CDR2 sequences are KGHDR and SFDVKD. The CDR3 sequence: CATSDSLRAGANVLTF. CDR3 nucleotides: TGTGCCACCAGTGATTCCCTACGGGCTGGGGCCAACGTCCTGACTTTC.

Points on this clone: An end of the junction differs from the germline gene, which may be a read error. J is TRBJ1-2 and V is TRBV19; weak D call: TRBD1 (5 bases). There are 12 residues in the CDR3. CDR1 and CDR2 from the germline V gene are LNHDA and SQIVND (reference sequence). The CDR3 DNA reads TGTGCCAGTATGCGCGGGACGGTCTGGATCGCCTTC. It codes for CASMRGTVWIAF.

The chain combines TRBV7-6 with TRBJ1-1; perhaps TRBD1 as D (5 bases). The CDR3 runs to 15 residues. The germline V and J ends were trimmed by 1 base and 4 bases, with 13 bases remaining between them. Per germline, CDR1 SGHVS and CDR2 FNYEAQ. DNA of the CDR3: TGTGCCAGCAGCTTAGGTGCACTCGGGGGCACTGAAGCTTTCTTT. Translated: CASSLGALGGTEAFF. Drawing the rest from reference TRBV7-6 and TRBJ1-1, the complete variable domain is GAGVSQSPRYKVTKRGQDVALRCDPISGHVSLYWYRQALGQGPEFLTYFNYEAQQDKSGLPNDRFSAERPEGSISTLTIQRTEQRDSAMYRCASSLGALGGTEAFFGQGTRLTVV.

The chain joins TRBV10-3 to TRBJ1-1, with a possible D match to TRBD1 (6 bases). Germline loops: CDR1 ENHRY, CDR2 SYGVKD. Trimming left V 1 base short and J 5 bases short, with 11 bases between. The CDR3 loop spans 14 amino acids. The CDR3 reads CAISELGGETEAFF. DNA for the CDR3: TGTGCCATCAGTGAGTTAGGGGGGGAAACTGAAGCTTTCTTT.

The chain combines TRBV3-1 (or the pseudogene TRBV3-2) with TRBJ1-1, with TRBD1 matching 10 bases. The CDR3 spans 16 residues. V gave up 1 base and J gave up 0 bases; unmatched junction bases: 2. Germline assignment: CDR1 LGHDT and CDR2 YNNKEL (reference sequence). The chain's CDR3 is CASSQVGQGMNTEAFF. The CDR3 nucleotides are TGTGCCAGCAGCCAAGTGGGACAGGGGATGAACACTGAAGCTTTCTTT.